The following is a TCR beta chain sequence with its context. The CDR3 sequence is 14 residues long. Germline assignment: CDR1 MDHEN and CDR2 SYDVKM. UMI-labeled TRB cDNA libraries were prepared by 5' RACE. TCRdb reworked the 5' RACE reads into one entry per CDR3 protein, no DNA. The sample features approximately 53,000 distinct CDR3 sequences, with about 25% in its top ten. This entry is derived from a study of CXCR3-negative and CXCR3-positive naive CD8 T cells. Source material: memory CD8+ T cells from blood. The receptor was isolated from a human donor in good health. Some clones in this sample may be carry-over from other donors' samples. The chain has TRBV28 and TRBJ1-2; the D gene TCRdb calls, TRBD1, cannot be checked with no DNA. The CDR3 sequence: CASSPLDRGGGYTF.